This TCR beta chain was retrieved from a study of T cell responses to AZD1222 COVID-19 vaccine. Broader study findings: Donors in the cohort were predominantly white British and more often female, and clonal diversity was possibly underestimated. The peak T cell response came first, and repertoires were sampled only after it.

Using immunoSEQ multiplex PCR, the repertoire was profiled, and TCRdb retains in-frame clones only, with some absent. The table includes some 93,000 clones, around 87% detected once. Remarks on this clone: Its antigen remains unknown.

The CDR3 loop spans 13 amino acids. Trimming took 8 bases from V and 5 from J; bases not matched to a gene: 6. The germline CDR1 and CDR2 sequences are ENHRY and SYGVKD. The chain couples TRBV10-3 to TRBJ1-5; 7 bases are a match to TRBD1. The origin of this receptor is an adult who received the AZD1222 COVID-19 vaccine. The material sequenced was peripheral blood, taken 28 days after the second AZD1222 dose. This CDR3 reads CAIGGTADQPQHF. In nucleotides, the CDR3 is TGTGCCATCGGAGGGACAGCGGATCAGCCCCAGCATTTT.